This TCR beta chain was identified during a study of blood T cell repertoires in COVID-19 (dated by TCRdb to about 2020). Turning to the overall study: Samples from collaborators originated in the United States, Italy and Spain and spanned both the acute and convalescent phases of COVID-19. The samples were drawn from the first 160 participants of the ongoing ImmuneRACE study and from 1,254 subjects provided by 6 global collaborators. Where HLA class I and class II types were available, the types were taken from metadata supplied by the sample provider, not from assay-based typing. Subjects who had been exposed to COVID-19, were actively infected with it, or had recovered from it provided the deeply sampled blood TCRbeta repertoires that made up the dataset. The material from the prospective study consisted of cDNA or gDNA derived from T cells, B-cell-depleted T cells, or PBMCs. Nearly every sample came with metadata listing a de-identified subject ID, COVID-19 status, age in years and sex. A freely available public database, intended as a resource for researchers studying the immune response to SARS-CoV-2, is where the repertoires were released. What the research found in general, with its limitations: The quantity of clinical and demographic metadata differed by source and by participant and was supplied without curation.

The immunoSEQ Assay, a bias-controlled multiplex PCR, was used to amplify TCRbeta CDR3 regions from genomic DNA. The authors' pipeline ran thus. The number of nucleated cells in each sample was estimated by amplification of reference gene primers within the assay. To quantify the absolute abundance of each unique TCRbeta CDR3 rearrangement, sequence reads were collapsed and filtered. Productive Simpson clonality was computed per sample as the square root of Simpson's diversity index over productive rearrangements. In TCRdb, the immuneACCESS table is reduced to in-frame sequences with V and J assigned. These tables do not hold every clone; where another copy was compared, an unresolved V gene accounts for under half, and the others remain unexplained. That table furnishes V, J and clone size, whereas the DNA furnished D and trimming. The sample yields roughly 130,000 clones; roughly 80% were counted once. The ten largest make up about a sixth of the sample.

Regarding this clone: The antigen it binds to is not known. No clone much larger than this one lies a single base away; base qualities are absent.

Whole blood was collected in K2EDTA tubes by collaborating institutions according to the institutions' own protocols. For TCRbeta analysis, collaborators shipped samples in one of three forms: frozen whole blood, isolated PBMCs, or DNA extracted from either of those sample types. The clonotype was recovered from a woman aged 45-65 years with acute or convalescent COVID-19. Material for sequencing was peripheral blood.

The CDR3 region reads CASRTGDSSYNSPLHF. The nucleotide sequence is given as TGCGCCAGCAGAACAGGAGACAGCTCCTATAATTCACCCCTCCACTTT. The V gene is TRBV5-1 and the J gene is TRBJ1-6; the D gene is perhaps TRBD1, from 5 matching bases. Between the V and J ends, shortened by 5 bases and 0 bases respectively, the junction contains 12 bases. Inclusive of the bounding cysteine and phenylalanine, the CDR3 is 16 residues long. Of all the DNA, just the CDR3 is kept, 48 bases in frame from base 1. CDR1 SGHRS and CDR2 YFSETQ were looked up in the germline V gene.